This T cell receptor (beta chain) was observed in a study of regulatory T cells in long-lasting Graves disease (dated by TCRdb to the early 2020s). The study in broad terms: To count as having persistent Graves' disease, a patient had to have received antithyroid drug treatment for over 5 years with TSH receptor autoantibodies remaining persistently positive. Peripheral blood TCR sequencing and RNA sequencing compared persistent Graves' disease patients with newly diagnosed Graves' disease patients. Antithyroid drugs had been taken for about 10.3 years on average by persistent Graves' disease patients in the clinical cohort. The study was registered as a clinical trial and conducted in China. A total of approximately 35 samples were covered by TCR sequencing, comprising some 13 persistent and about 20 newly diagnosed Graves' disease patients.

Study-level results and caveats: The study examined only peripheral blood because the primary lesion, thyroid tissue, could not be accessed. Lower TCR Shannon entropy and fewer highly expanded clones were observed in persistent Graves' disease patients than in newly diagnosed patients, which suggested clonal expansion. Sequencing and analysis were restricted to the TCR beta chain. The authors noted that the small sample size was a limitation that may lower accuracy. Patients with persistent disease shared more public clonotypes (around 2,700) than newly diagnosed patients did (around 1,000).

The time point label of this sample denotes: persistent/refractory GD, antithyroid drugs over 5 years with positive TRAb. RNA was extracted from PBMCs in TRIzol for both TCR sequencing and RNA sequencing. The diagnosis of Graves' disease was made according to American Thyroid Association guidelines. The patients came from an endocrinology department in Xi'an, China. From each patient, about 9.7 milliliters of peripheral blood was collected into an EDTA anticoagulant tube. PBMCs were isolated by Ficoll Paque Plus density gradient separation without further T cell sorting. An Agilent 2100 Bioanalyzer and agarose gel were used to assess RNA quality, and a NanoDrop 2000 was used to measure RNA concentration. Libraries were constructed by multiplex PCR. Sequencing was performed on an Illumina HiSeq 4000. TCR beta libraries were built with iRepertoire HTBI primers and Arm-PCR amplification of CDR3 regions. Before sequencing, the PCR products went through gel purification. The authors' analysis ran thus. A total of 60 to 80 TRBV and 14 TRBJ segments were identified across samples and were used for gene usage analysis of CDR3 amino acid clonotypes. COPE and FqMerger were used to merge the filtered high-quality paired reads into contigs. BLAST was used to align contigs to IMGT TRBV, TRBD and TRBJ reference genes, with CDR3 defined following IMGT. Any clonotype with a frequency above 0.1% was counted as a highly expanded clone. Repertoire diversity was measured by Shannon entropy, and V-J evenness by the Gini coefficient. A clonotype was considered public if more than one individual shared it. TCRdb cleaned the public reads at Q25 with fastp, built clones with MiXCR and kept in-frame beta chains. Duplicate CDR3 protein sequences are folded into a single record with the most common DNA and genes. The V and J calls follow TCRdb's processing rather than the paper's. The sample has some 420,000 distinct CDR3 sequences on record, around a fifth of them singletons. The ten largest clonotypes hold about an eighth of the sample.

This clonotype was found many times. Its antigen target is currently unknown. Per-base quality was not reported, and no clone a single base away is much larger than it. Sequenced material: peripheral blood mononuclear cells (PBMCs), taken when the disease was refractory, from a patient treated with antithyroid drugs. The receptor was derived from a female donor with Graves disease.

CDR3 reads: CASTSRWVETQYF. The DNA sequence reads TGTGCCAGCACTTCTCGGTGGGTGGAGACCCAGTACTTC. The chain was built from TRBV28 and TRBJ2-5, with no D gene named confidently. The cysteine opens and the phenylalanine closes a CDR3 of 13 amino acids. Only CDR3 DNA remains: 39 bases, in frame from the first base. V is shortened by 7 bases, J by 5 bases, and the region joining them spans 14 bases. Sequences MDHEN (CDR1) and SYDVKM (CDR2) are obtained from the germline V gene. The CDR3 plus the reference TRBV28 and TRBJ2-5 genes for the other parts give the full variable domain: DVKVTQSSRYLVKRTGEKVFLECVQDMDHENMFWYRQDPGLGLRLIYFSYDVKMKEKGDIPEGYSVSREKKERFSLILESASTNQTSMYLCASTSRWVETQYFGPGTRLLVL.